Presented here are 5 T cell receptor beta chains from one specimen sequenced in a study of diagnostic markers for celiac disease. TCRdb reworked the reads into one entry per CDR3 protein, no DNA. The listing records some 7,500 distinct CDR3 sequences. Sequencing was carried out using either unsorted cells or a sorted T cell fraction (not recorded which). These receptor sequences come from a human donor. This table probably holds off-target reads from a library built for another chain.

The chain has TRBV5-1 and TRBJ1-4; TCRdb lists TRBD1, though no DNA is available to test this call. Germline V lookup: CDR1 SGHRS, CDR2 YFSETQ. The length of the CDR3 is 15 residues. CDR3 sequence reads: CASSLVSNGDEKLFF.

This chain links TRBV5-5 with TRBJ2-5; TCRdb lists TRBD1, though no DNA is available to test this call. The CDR3 contains 17 residues. CDR1 is SGHKS and CDR2 is YYEKEE in the germline V gene (reference sequence). The CDR3 loop reads CASSLPPRGMGQETQYF.

This chain links TRBV18 with TRBJ2-7. Germline-derived CDR1 and CDR2 are KGHSH and LQKENI. The CDR3 is made up of 16 amino acids. The CDR3 here is CASSFGSGMVSYEQYF.

V is TRBV5-1 and J is TRBJ2-1; the TRBD1 assignment by TCRdb is unverifiable without DNA. CDR3 length: 14 residues. Germline CDR1 SGHRS, CDR2 YFSETQ. The CDR3 spells CASSLAPGYNEQFF.

In terms of frequency, this clonotype is medium-sized (0.01 to 0.1%). The chain uses TRBV20-1 and TRBJ2-7; TCRdb picks TRBD2, but there is no DNA to check that call. The CDR3 totals 13 residues. Germline CDR1 is DFQATT and CDR2 is SNEGSKA (reference sequence). This CDR3 is CSAATSRLYEQYF.